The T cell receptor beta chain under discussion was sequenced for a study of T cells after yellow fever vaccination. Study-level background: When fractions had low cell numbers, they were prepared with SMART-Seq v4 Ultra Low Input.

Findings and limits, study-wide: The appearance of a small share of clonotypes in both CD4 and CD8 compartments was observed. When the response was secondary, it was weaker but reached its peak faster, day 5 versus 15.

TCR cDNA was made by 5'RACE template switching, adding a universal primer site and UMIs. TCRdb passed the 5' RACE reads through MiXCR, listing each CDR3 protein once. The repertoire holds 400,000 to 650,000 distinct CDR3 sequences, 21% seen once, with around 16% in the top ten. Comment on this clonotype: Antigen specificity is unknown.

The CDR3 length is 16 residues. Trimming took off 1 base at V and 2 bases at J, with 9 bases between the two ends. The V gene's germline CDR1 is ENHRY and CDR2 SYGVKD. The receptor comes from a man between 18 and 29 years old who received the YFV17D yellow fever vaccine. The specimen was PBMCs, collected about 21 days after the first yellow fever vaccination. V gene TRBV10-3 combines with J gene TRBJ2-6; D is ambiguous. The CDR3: CAISEWGKAGANVLTF. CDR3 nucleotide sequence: TGTGCCATCAGTGAGTGGGGAAAGGCTGGGGCCAACGTCCTGACTTTC.